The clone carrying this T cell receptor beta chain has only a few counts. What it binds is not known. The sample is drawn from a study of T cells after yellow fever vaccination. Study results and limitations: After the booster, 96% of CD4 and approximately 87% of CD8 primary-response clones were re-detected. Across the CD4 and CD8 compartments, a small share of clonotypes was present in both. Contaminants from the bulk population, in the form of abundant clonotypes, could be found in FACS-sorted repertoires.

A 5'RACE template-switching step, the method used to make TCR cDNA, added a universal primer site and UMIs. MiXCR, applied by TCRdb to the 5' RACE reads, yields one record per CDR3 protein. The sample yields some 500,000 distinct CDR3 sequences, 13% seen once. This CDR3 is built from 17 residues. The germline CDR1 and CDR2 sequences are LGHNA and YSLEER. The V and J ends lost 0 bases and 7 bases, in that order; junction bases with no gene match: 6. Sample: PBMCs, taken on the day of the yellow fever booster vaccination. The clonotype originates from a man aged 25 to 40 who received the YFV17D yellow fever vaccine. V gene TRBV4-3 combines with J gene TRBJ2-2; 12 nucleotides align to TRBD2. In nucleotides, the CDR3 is TGCGCCAGCAGCCAAGACCGACTAGCGGGAGTCGGCGGGGAGCTGTTTTTT. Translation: CASSQDRLAGVGGELFF.